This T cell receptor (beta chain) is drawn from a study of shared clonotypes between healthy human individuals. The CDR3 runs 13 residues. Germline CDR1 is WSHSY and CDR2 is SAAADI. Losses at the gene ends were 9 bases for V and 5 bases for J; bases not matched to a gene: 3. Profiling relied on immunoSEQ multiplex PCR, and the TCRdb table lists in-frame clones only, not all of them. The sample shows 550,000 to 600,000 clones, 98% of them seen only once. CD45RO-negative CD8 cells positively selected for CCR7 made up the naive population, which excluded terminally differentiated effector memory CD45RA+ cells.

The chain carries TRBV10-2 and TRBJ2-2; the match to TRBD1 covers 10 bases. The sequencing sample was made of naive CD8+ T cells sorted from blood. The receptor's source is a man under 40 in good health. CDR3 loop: CASTGQGTGELFF. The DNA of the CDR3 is TGCGCCAGTACGGGACAGGGGACCGGGGAGCTGTTTTTT.